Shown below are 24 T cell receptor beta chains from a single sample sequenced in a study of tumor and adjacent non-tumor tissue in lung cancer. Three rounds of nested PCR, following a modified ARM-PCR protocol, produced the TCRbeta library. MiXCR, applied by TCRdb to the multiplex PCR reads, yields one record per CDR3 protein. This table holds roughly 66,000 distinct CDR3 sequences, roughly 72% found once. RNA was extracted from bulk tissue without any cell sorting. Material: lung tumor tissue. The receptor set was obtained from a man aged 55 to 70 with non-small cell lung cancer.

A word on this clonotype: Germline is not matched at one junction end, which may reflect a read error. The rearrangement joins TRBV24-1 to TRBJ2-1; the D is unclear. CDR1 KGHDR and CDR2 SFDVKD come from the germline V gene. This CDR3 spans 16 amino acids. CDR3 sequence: CATFTPGPNPCNEHFF. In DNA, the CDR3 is TGTGCCACCTTTACCCCGGGCCCGAACCCCTGCAATGAGCACTTCTTC.

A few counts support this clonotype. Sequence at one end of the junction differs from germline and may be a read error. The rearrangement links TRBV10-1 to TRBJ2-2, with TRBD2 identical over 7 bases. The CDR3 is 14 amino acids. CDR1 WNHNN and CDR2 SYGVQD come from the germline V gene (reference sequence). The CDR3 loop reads CASSESGGAGKLFF. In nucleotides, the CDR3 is TGCGCCAGTAGTGAGTCGGGAGGAGCCGGGAAGCTGTTTTTT.

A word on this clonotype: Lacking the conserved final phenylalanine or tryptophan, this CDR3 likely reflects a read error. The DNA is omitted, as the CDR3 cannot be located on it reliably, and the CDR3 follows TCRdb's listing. This chain's CDR3 is CASSYTGGGGETQYL. The rearrangement uses TRBV6-5 and TRBJ2-5; no check of the table's D call, TRBD1, against the DNA was made. The CDR3 is 15 residues long, ends included. CDR1 and CDR2 from the germline V gene are MNHEY and SVGAGI.

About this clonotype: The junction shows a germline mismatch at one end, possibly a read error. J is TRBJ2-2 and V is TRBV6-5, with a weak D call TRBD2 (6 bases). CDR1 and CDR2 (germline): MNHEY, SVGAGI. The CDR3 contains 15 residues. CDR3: CASSYLGGSTGEPFF. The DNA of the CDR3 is TGCGCTAGCAGTTACCTCGGGGGTTCGACCGGGGAGCCGTTTTTT.

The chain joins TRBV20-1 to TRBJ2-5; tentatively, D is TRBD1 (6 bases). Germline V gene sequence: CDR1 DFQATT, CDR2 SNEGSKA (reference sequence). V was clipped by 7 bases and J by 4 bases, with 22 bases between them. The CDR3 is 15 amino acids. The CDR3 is CSGGTSATLRETQYF. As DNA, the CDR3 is TGCAGTGGGGGGACAAGCGCGACGTTACGAGAGACCCAGTACTTC.

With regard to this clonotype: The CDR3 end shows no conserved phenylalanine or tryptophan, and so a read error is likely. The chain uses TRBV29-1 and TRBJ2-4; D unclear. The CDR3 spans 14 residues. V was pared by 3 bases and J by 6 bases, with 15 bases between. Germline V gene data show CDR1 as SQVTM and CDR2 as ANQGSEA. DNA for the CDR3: TGCAGCGTTGAGCCGAAGGGTTGGGGAAACATTCAGTACTTG. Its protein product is CSVEPKGWGNIQYL.

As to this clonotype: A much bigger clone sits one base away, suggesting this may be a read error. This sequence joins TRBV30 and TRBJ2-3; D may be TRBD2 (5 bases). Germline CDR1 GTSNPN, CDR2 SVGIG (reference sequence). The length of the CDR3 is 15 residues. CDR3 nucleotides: TGTGCCTGGAGTGTTCCGGCCCCTAGCACAGATGCGCAGTATTTT. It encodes CAWSVPAPSTDAQYF.

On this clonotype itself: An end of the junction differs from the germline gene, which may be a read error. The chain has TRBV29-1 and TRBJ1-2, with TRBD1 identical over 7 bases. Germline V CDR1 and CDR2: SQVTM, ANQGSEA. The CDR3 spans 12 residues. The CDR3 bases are TGCAGCATTGCAGGGGGTAATTATGGCTACACATTC. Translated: CSIAGGNYGYTF.

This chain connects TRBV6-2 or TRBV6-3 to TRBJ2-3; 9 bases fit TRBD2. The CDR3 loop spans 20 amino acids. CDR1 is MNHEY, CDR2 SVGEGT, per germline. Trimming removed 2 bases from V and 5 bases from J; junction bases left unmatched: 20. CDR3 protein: CASSYTRPGLAGVGLDTQYF. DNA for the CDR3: TGTGCCAGCAGTTACACCCGACCGGGACTAGCAGGAGTAGGGCTAGATACGCAGTATTTT.

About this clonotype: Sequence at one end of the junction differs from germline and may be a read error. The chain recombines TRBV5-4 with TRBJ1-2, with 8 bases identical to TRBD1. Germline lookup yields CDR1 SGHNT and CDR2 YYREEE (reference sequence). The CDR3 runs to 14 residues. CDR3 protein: CASSPRDRLDGCTF. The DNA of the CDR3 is TGTGCCAGCAGCCCGAGGGACAGGTTGGATGGCTGCACCTTC.

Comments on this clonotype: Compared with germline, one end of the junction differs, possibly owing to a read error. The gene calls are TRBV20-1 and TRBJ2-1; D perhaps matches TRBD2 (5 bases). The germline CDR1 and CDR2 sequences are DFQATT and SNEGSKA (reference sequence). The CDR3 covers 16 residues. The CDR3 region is CSARDMRKAEFNEQSF. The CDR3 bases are TGCAGTGCTAGAGATATGAGGAAAGCGGAATTCAATGAGCAGTCCTTC.

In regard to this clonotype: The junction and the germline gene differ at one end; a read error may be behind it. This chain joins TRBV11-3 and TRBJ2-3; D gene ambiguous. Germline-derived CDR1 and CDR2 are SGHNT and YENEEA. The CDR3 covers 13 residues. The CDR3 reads CARSLIPQDTQYF. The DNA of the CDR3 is TGTGCCAGAAGCTTAATTCCCCAAGATACGCAGTATTTT. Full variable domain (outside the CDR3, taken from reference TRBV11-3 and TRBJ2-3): EAGVVQSPRYKIIEKKQPVAFWCNPISGHNTLYWYLQNLGQGPELLIRYENEEAVDDSQLPKDRFSAERLKGVDSTLKIQPAELGDSAVYLCARSLIPQDTQYFGPGTRLTVL.

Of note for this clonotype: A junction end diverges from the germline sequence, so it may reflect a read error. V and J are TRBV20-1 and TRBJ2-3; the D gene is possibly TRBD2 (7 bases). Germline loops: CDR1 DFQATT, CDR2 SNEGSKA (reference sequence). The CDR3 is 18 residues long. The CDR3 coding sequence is TGCGGTGCTGGACCACCGATTAGTCGGGGGGCCCCCACAGATACGCAGTATTTT. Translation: CGAGPPISRGAPTDTQYF.

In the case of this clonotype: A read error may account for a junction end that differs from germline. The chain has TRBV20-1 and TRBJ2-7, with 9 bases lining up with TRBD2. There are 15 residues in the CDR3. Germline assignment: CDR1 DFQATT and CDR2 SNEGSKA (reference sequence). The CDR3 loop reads CSALPQPSGMSEQYF. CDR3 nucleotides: TGCAGTGCCCTTCCCCAGCCTAGCGGGATGTCCGAGCAATACTTC.

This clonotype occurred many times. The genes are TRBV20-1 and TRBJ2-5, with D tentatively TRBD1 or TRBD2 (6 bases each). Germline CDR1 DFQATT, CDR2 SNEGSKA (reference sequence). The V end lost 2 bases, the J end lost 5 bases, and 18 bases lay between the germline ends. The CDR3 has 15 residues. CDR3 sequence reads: CSARNRGRGSETQYF. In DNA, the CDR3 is TGCAGTGCTAGAAATCGGGGGCGAGGGTCCGAGACCCAGTACTTC.

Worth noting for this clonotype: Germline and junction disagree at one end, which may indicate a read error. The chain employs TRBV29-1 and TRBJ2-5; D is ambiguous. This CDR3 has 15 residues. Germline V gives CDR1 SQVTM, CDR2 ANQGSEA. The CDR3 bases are TGCAGCGTTGATGGGCATCTAGTGAGTCAAGTGACCCAGTACTTC. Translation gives CSVDGHLVSQVTQYF. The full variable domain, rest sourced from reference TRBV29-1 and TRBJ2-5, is SAVISQKPSRDICQRGTSLTIQCQVDSQVTMMFWYRQQPGQSLTLIATANQGSEATYESGFVIDKFPISRPNLTFSTLTVSNMSPEDSSIYLCSVDGHLVSQVTQYFGPGTRLLVL.

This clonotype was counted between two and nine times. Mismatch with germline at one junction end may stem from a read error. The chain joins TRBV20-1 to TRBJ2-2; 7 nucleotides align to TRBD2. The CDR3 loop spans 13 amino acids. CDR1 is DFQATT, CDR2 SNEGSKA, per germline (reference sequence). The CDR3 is CSAMVAGGGELFF. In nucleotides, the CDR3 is TGCAGTGCTATGGTAGCGGGCGGCGGGGAGCTCTTTTTT.

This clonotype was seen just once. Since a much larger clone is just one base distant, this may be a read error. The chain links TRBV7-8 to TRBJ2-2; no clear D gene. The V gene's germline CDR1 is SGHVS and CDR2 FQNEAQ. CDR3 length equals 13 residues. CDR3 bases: TGTGCCAGCAGCGTCAAGAACACCAGGGAGCTGTTTTTT. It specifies CASSVKNTRELFF.

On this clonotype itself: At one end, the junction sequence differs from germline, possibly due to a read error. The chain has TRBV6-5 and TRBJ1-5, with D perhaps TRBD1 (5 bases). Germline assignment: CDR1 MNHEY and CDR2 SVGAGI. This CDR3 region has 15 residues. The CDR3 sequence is CASCYGQGGNKPQHF. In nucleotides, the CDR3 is TGTGCCAGCTGTTATGGGCAGGGTGGCAATAAGCCCCAGCATTTT.

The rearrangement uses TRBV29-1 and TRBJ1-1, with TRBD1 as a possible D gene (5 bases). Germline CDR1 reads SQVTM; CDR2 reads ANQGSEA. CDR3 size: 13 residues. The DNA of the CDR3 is TGCAACGTCCGGGACCCCGTGGACACTGAAGCTTTCTTT. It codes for CNVRDPVDTEAFF.

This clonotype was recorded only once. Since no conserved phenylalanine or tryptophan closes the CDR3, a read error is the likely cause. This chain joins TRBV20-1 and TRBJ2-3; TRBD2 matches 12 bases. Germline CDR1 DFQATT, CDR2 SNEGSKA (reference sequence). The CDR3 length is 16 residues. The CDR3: CSAQGASGRATDTQYL. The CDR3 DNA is TGCAGTGCCCAAGGGGCTAGCGGGAGGGCCACGGATACACAGTATTTA.

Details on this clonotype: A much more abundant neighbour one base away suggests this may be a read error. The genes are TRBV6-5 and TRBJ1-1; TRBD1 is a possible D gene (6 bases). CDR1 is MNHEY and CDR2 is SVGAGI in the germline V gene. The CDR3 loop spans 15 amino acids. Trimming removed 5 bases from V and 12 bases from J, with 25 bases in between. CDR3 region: CASSPGGGPNTETFF. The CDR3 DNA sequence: TGTGCCAGCAGTCCCGGGGGGGGCCCCAACACTGAGACTTTCTTT.

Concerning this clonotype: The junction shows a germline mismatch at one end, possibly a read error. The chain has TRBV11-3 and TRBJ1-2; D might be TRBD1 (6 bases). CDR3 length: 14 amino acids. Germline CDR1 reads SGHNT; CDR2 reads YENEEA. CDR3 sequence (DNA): TGTGTCAGCGGGAATGAAAGGGACAACTACGGCTACACCTTC. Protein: CVSGNERDNYGYTF.

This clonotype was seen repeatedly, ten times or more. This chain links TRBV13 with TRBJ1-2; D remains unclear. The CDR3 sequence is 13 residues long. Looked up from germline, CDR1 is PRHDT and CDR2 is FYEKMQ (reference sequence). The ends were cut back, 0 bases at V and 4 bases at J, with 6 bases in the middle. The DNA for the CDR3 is TGTGCCAGCAGCTTAGGCAGGAGCTATGGCTACACCTTC. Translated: CASSLGRSYGYTF. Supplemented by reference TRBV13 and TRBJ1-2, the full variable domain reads AAGVIQSPRHLIKEKRETATLKCYPIPRHDTVYWYQQGPGQDPQFLISFYEKMQSDKGSIPDRFSAQQFSDYHSELNMSSLELGDSALYFCASSLGRSYGYTFGSGTRLTVV.